The present TCR beta chain was sequenced within a study of shared clonotypes between healthy human individuals (dated by TCRdb to about 2020). Some background on the complete study: A couple of women and three men aged 18 to 49 years were included in the cohort. For each donor, three plates each were used for CD4 naive and CD4 memory, two plates were used for CD8 naive, and one plate was used for CD8 memory. Blood TCR repertoires of four to six healthy adults were deeply sequenced to estimate repertoire size and the extent of clonotype sharing between individuals. To increase sequencing depth and limit assay-specific biases, TCR repertoire library preparation and sequencing were carried out by different laboratories using diverse techniques. Per donor, leukapheresis produced somewhere between about 0.94 and 9.5 billion PBMCs. The investigation overall reported the following: Even with the large sequencing depth, rarefaction of the sorted-subset datasets indicated that sequencing was incomplete. The small number of donors limited the genetic and exposure-history diversity represented. Larger estimated clonotype richness was generally found for naive subsets than for memory subsets. Pairwise subsampling indicated that sequencing depth was expected to affect the degree of clonotype sharing among donors. About 4.5% of naive CD4, 3.5% of naive CD8, about 2.1% of memory CD4, and about 0.4% of memory CD8 clonotypes were shared across several donors. Sampling was restricted to blood, and TCR repertoires in tissues likely differ from the TCR repertoires found in blood. Compared with non-shared clonotypes, the clonotypes found in all four sorted-subset donors had higher generation probabilities.

This clone was picked up a small number of times. Its antigen remains unidentified. The input lacks base qualities; no much larger clone sits a single base away. The donors were healthy, HIV-negative adults who had no recently reported acute infections or vaccinations. Every donor was a Caucasian adult living in Nashville, Tennessee, USA. CD8 memory samples consisted of magnetically selected CD45RO+ cells combined with CCR7-negative CD45RA+ effector memory (TemRA) cells. Blood was collected by leukapheresis, and PBMCs were isolated by Ficoll-Histopaque density gradient centrifugation and then cryopreserved in liquid nitrogen vapor phase. Purity and quantity of every magnetically sorted T cell population were checked by analytical flow cytometry. Genomic DNA was isolated from every sorted fraction and measured by UV absorbance on a Nanodrop 2000c. Using the deep immunoSEQ assay, multiplex PCR amplified TCR CDR3 regions from genomic DNA. Genomic DNA extracted from each cell subset was distributed evenly over all wells of several immunoSEQ 96-well plates, and each plate served as one replicate. For sorted subsets, each replicate PCR was loaded with about 0.2 ug genomic DNA, equivalent to approximately 33,000 T cell genomes. Purified libraries were quantified with a Qubit 3.0 fluorometer, sized on a Bioanalyzer 2100, and re-quantified with the KAPA Library Quantification kit. Every immunoSEQ 96-well plate was sequenced on a dedicated single-read 150-cycle Illumina NextSeq 550 flow cell. The paper's data handling went like this. The immunoSEQ output contained only junctional sequences without quality scores, so filtering could not match that applied to full-length reads. To assign V/J genes and CDR3, sequences were annotated using PyIR, a Python wrapper for IgBLAST v1.9, with IMGT germline references. Any read was removed if the V/J assignment was weak (E-value above 1e-6), the CDR3 was missing, or the read contained stop codons, out-of-frame junctions, or ambiguous translated residues. V3J clonotypes were defined as sequences sharing an identical inferred V gene, J gene, and CDR3 amino acid sequence. Percentage overlap between repertoires was computed as shared unique clonotypes divided by the size of the smaller repertoire. RTK rarefaction, the Chao1 estimator, and Recon v2.1 estimates of unobserved clonotypes were used to assess repertoire richness. OLGA was used to compute generation probabilities for all TCRbeta clonotypes that the gDNA method yielded from a handful of donors. TCRdb carries this immuneACCESS record with in-frame sequences only. Its versions omit some clonotypes, under half of them owing to an unresolved V gene in the studies checked, with the rest unexplained. The V and J calls and clone size were taken over from that table, and D and trimming were inferred from the DNA. This sample has tens of thousands of clones in its table, and 62% of those were observed once. Of the sample, under 65% falls within the top ten clones.

V lost 1 base and J lost 3 bases, and the count of bases not matched to a germline gene is 2. The CDR3 sequence holds 14 residues, the cysteine and phenylalanine included. Just CDR3 DNA is preserved here, 42 bases in frame from base 1. The germline V gene (reference sequence) provides CDR1 SEHNR and CDR2 FQNEAQ. The TCR comes from a man younger than 45 in good health. The specimen sequenced was memory CD8+ T cells sorted from blood. The sample's cell subset or site label, in plain terms: CD45RO+ cells pooled with CCR7-negative TemRA cells. The sequence joins TRBV7-9 to TRBJ1-1; TRBD1 matches 7 bases in the middle. In nucleotide form, the sequence is TGTGCCAGCAGCTTAGGTCAGGGGGACACTGAAGCTTTCTTT. Translated, this gives CASSLGQGDTEAFF.